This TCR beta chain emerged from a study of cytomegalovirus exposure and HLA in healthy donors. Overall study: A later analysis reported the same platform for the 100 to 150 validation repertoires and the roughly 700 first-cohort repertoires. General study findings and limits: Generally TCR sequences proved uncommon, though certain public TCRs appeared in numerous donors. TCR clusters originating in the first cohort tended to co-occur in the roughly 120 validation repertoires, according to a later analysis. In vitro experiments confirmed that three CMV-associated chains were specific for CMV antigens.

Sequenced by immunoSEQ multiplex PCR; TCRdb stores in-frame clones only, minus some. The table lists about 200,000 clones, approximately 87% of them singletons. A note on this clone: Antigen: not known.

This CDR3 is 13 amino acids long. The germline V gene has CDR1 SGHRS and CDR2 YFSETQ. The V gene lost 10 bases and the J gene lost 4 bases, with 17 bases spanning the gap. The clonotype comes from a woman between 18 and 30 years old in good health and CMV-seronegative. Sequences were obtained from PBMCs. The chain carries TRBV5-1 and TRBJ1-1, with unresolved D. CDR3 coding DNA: TGCGCCTCCGGAGAAGGTTGGGGCACTGAAGCTTTCTTT. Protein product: CASGEGWGTEAFF.